This TCR beta chain was documented in a study of blood T cells in healthy people across ages (dated by TCRdb to about 2015). Concerning the study at large: Template switching captured roughly one uniquely barcoded TCR beta cDNA molecule per two T cells in model experiments. To avoid experimental bias, donors of different ages were randomly spread across the sequencing lanes. Using the same blood draw, the study looked at two additional independent replicas of 1 million unique cDNA reads for two donors, one aged 18 to 30 and the other aged 80 or older. The donors were divided into four age groups: young (average approximately 17 years), middle-aged (over 35), aged (about 56) and long-lived (about 79). The study measured age-related changes in TCR beta repertoire diversity using deep sequencing normalized with unique cDNA molecular identifiers. Results and caveats for the whole study, not just this receptor: Because donor CMV infection status was unknown, age-related changes in expanded clonotypes were potentially confounded. Observed TCR beta diversity per million T cells fell roughly linearly with age, and a significant reduction was already apparent by age roughly 40. Since profiling was done on bulk unsorted PBMCs, naive and antigen-experienced compartments could not be conclusively compared. Observed TCR beta diversity correlated strongly with the percentage of naive T cells measured by flow cytometry. Compared with the aged group, the long-lived group had more naive CD4+ T cells, fewer expanded clones and increased TCR diversity, suggesting age selection. Estimates of total diversity based on one million sequenced T cells were considered lower bounds and underestimates.

Taken from cysteine to phenylalanine, the CDR3 has 15 residues. Here the CDR3 DNA is all that survives: 45 bases in frame from base 1. Trimming leaves V shorter by 5 bases and J shorter by 4 bases, with the junction holding 4 bases beyond the gene matches. Taken from the germline V gene (reference sequence), the CDR1 and CDR2 loops are SEHNR and FQNEAQ. Donors were 39 systemically healthy Caucasian individuals from Russia aged roughly 6 to 90 years. Each donor gave about 11 milliliters of peripheral blood, drawn into EDTA-treated Vacutainer tubes. Ficoll-Paque density-gradient centrifugation was used to isolate PBMCs, with at least 7 million per sample. Trizol reagent was used to extract total RNA from PBMCs, with at least 5 micrograms per sample. For every donor, flow cytometry on a PBMC aliquot measured the percentage of naive CD45RAhigh/CD27high T cells. Libraries were prepared through 5' RACE. The instrument given in TCRdb is Illumina HiSeq 2500. A second PCR of roughly 7 to 12 cycles was performed with a sample-barcoded 5' primer and a J-beta primer mix. A template-switch 5' adaptor carrying 12 random nucleotides introduced a unique molecular identifier onto each TCR beta cDNA molecule. At least 2.5 million CDR3-containing paired-end reads were obtained from each sample. First-strand cDNA was synthesized from all RNA with the Mint cDNA synthesis kit, primed by a TRBC-specific oligonucleotide. Following uracil-DNA glycosylase treatment, a first 18-cycle PCR with universal primers M1SS and BC2_uni_R was performed on all cDNA. The study's processing was this. Normalization of each sample was performed by random selection of 1 million high-quality reads, each carrying a distinct molecular identifier. Instead of being binned into consensus sequences, reads with shared molecular identifiers were discarded. MiTCR, set to a Q25 quality threshold and the strictest error-elimination algorithm, was used for CDR3 identification, clonotype clustering and error correction. Lower-bound total TCR beta diversity was estimated with a nonparametric unseen species model using Euler transformation. TCRdb applied fastp at Q25 and MiXCR to the public reads, then kept only in-frame beta chains. CDR3 protein sequences are deduplicated, and each keeps its most common genes and DNA. V and J calls and clone size were set by TCRdb, not the authors. The sample records 1.5 million to 2 million distinct CDR3 sequences, 28% of which are singletons. Roughly 8.2% of the sample rests with the top ten.

This clonotype was seen at least ten times. Its antigen is currently not known. Base qualities are not provided; no much larger clone lies one nucleotide away. This sequence originates from a woman in her 30s in good health. The material sequenced was blood. The chain is encoded by TRBV7-9 joined to TRBJ2-4; 11 central nucleotides agree with TRBD2. In nucleotide form, the sequence is TGTGCCAGCAGCCCCAGACTAGCGGGGAAAAACATTCAGTACTTC. Translated, this gives CASSPRLAGKNIQYF.